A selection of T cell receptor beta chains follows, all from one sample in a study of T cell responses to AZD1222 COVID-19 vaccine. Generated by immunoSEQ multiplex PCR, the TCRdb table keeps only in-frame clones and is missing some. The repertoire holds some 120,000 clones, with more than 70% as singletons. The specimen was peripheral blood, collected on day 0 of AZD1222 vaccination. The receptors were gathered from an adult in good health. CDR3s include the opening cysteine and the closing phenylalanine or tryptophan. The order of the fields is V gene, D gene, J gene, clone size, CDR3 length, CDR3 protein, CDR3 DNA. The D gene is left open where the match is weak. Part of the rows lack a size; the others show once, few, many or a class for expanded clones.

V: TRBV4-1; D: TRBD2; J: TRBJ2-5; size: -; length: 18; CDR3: CASSQDEKVAGGGETQYF; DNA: TGCGCCAGCAGCCAAGATGAGAAGGTAGCGGGGGGTGGGGAGACCCAGTACTTC
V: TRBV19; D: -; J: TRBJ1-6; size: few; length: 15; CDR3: CASSRGRQGNSPLHF; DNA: TGTGCCAGTAGTAGGGGACGGCAGGGGAATTCACCCCTCCACTTT
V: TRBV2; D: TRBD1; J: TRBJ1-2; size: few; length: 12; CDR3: CASSGDREGYTF; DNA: TGTGCCAGCAGTGGGGACAGGGAAGGCTACACCTTC
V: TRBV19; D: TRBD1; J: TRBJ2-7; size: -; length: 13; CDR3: CASSLRTGYEQYF; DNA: TGTGCCAGCTCCTTAAGGACAGGGTACGAGCAGTACTTC
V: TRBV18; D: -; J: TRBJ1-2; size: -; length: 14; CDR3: CASSPPGLNYGYTF; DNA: TGTGCCAGCTCACCACCTGGCCTTAACTATGGCTACACCTTC
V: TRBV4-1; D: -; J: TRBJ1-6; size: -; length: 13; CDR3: CASSQEFSSPLHF; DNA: TGCGCCAGCAGCCAAGAGTTCAGTTCACCCCTCCACTTT
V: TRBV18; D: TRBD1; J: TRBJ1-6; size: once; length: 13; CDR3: CASSLGTEGNLHF; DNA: TGTGCCAGCTCACTAGGGACAGAAGGTAACCTCCACTTT
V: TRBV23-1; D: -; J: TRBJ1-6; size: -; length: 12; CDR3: CASSTKGKPLHF; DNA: TGCGCCAGCAGTACAAAGGGCAAACCCCTCCACTTT
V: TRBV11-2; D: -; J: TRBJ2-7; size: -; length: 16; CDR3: CASRPGGHPWIDEQYF; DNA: TGTGCCAGCAGACCGGGTGGGCATCCTTGGATCGACGAGCAGTACTTC
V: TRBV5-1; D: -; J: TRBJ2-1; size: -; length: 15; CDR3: CASSQKRGTQNEQFF; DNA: TGCGCCAGCAGCCAAAAGCGCGGGACACAGAATGAGCAGTTCTTC
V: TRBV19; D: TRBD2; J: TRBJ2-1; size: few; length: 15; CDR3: CASSELAGGLNEQFF; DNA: TGTGCCAGTAGCGAACTAGCGGGGGGGCTCAATGAGCAGTTCTTC
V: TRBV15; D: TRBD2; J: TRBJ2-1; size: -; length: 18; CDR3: CATSRTTIAGGRGGEQFF; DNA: TGTGCCACCAGCAGAACCACTATAGCGGGAGGGAGAGGAGGTGAGCAGTTCTTC
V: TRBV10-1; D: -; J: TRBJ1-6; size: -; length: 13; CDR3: CASSREAGSPLHF; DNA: TGCGCCAGCAGCCGGGAGGCCGGCTCACCCCTCCACTTT
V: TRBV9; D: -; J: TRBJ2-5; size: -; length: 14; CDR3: CASSGTAYQETQYF; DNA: TGTGCCAGCAGCGGGACAGCGTACCAAGAGACCCAGTACTTC
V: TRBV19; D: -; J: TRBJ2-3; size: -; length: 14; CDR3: CASSPGTGTDTQYF; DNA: TGTGCCAGTAGTCCCGGGACTGGTACAGATACGCAGTATTTT
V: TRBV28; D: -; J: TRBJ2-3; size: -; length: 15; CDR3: CASSPHGGPTDTQYF; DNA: TGTGCCAGCAGTCCCCACGGGGGGCCTACAGATACGCAGTATTTT
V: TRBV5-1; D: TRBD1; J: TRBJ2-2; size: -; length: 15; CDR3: CASSTEQGAIGELFF; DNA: TGCGCCAGCAGCACCGAACAGGGGGCAATAGGGGAGCTGTTTTTT
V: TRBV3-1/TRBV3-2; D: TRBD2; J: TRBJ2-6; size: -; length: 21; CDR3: CASSQRLAGGPPHSGANVLTF; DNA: TGTGCCAGCAGCCAAAGGCTAGCGGGAGGGCCCCCCCACTCTGGGGCCAACGTCCTGACTTTC
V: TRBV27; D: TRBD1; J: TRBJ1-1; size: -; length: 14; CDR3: CASSLDRAGTEAFF; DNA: TGTGCCAGCAGTCTAGACAGGGCGGGCACTGAAGCTTTCTTT
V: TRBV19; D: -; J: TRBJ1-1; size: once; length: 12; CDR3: CASSMGNTEAFF; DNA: TGTGCCAGTAGTATGGGGAACACTGAAGCTTTCTTT
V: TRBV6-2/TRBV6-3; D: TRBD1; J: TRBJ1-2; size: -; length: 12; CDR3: CASSRTGVGYTF; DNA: TGTGCCAGCAGTCGAACAGGGGTCGGCTACACCTTC
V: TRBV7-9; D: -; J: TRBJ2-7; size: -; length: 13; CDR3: CASSPEPPYEQYF; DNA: TGTGCCAGCAGCCCGGAGCCTCCCTACGAGCAGTACTTC
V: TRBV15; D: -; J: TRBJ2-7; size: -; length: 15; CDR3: CATSRVQLTAYEQYF; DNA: TGTGCCACCAGCAGAGTGCAGCTCACCGCCTACGAGCAGTACTTC
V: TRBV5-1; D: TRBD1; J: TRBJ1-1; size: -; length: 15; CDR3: CASSFEGRGHTEAFF; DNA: TGCGCCAGCAGCTTTGAGGGCAGGGGGCACACTGAAGCTTTCTTT
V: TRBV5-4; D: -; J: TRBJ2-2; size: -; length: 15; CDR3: CASSEAGPSPGELFF; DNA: TGTGCCAGCAGCGAGGCCGGGCCCAGCCCCGGGGAGCTGTTTTTT
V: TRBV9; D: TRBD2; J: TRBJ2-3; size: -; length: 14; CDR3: CASGLAGSTDTQYF; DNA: TGTGCCAGCGGACTAGCGGGGTCCACAGATACGCAGTATTTT
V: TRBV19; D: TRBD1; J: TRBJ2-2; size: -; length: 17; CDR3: CASSRSGTGLRTGELFF; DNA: TGTGCCAGTAGTAGGTCCGGGACAGGGTTGCGCACCGGGGAGCTGTTTTTT